These 26 T cell receptor beta chains came from one sample sequenced in a study of cytomegalovirus exposure and HLA in healthy donors. Produced via immunoSEQ multiplex PCR; TCRdb's table is partial and in-frame only. This sample carries 70,000 to 85,000 clones, roughly 94% of them seen once, and the ten largest clones take less than 2%. Material: PBMCs. Every receptor here comes from a young woman in good health and CMV-seropositive.

The chain joins TRBV7-2 to TRBJ2-1; TRBD2 matches at 11 bases. Germline loops: CDR1 SGHTA, CDR2 FQGNSA. CDR3 length: 15 residues. V trimming: 5 bases; J trimming: 12 bases; junction bases outside the gene matches: 12. CDR3 residues: CASSLSGGASVAQFF. DNA of the CDR3: TGTGCCAGCAGCCTTAGCGGGGGGGCCAGTGTGGCGCAGTTCTTC.

The J gene is TRBJ2-3, the V gene TRBV5-6, with D uncertain. The CDR3 sequence is 14 residues long. The germline V and J ends were trimmed by 0 bases and 4 bases, with 9 bases remaining between them. Germline CDR1 and CDR2: SGHDT and YYEEEE. The CDR3 reads CASSLDDGADTQYF. CDR3 coding DNA: TGTGCCAGCAGCTTGGACGACGGAGCAGATACGCAGTATTTT.

The J gene is TRBJ1-1, the V gene TRBV4-2; D possibly corresponds to TRBD1 (6 bases). Germline V gives CDR1 LGHNA, CDR2 YNFKEQ. Trimming shortened V by 0 bases and J by 0 bases, and 11 bases separated the two germline ends. The CDR3 has 16 residues. The CDR3 loop is CASSQEGTGMNTEAFF. Written as DNA, the CDR3 is TGTGCCAGCAGCCAAGAAGGTACAGGGATGAACACTGAAGCTTTCTTT.

The chain joins TRBV30 to TRBJ1-1; D remains ambiguous. Germline CDR1 and CDR2: GTSNPN and SVGIG (reference sequence). V was shortened by 2 bases and J by 1 base, with 5 bases between the two germline ends. The CDR3 length is 12 residues. This CDR3 reads CAWSRANTEAFF. CDR3 bases: TGTGCCTGGAGTAGAGCGAACACTGAAGCTTTCTTT. Together with reference TRBV30 and TRBJ1-1, the CDR3 gives the full variable domain: SQTIHQWPATLVQPVGSPLSLECTVEGTSNPNLYWYRQAAGRGLQLLFYSVGIGQISSEVPQNLSASRPQDRQFILSSKKLLLSDSGFYLCAWSRANTEAFFGQGTRLTVV.

The chain couples TRBV18 to TRBJ2-2, with 8 bases lining up with TRBD2. This CDR3 comprises 17 residues. CDR1 is KGHSH and CDR2 is LQKENI in the germline V gene. J lost 2 bases, V lost 3 bases, and 8 bases had no gene match. Written as DNA, the CDR3 is TGTGCCAGCTCACCGGCCCCCGGGGGGGCCAACACCGGGGAGCTGTTTTTT. It translates to CASSPAPGGANTGELFF. The variable domain in full, completed from reference TRBV18 and TRBJ2-2, reads NAGVMQNPRHLVRRRGQEARLRCSPMKGHSHVYWYRQLPEEGLKFMVYLQKENIIDESGMPKERFSAEFPKEGPSILRIQQVVRGDSAAYFCASSPAPGGANTGELFFGEGSRLTVL.

This chain links TRBV19 with TRBJ1-5; D is unclear. The CDR3 consists of 15 residues. From germline, CDR1 is LNHDA and CDR2 SQIVND (reference sequence). V was pared by 2 bases and J by 2 bases, with 10 bases between. In DNA form, the CDR3 reads TGTGCCAGTAGTATAATACGTGCGGGCAATCAGCCCCAGCATTTT. It is translated as CASSIIRAGNQPQHF. The variable domain in full, completed from reference TRBV19 and TRBJ1-5, reads DGGITQSPKYLFRKEGQNVTLSCEQNLNHDAMYWYRQDPGQGLRLIYYSQIVNDFQKGDIAEGYSVSREKKESFPLTVTSAQKNPTAFYLCASSIIRAGNQPQHFGDGTRLSIL.

V usage is TRBV10-3 and J usage is TRBJ1-1; D is perhaps TRBD1 (6 bases). The V gene's germline CDR1 is ENHRY and CDR2 SYGVKD. Between the trimmed V and J ends, which lost 10 bases and 4 bases, there was a span of 13 bases. CDR3 length equals 12 residues. CDR3 protein: CATLDRATEAFF. The CDR3 nucleotides read TGTGCCACCTTGGACAGAGCCACTGAAGCTTTCTTT.

The chain links TRBV19 to TRBJ1-5; the match to TRBD1 covers 8 bases. CDR1 is LNHDA, CDR2 SQIVND, per germline (reference sequence). V lost 3 bases and J lost 6; bases outside the gene matches: 7. This CDR3 spans 15 amino acids. The CDR3 DNA is TGTGCCAGTAGTATTGGACAGGGAGACTCTCAGCCCCAGCATTTT. It specifies CASSIGQGDSQPQHF.

The chain uses TRBV27 and TRBJ1-3, with D possibly TRBD1 on 6 matching bases. CDR1 and CDR2 from the germline V gene are MNHEY and SMNVEV (reference sequence). V dropped 6 bases and J dropped 3 bases, with 21 bases sitting between them. The CDR3 sequence is 17 residues long. The CDR3 region has the DNA TGTGCCAGCAGCCTATCGTCAGGGGCGATTTATGGAAACACCATATATTTT. Protein sequence: CASSLSSGAIYGNTIYF.

V gene TRBV6-5 combines with J gene TRBJ2-1, with 7 bases that match TRBD2. CDR1 and CDR2 from the germline V gene are MNHEY and SVGAGI. CDR3 length: 13 residues. Trimming cost V 8 bases and J 5 bases; bases outside gene matches: 6. Written as DNA, the CDR3 is TGTGCCAGCGGTACCGGGACTAACAATGAGCAGTTCTTC. Encoded protein: CASGTGTNNEQFF.

This clone was recorded once. The rearrangement joins TRBV9 to TRBJ1-1; 8 bases align to TRBD1. This CDR3 region has 15 residues. CDR1 and CDR2 (germline): SGDLS, YYNGEE. Trimming took 4 bases from V and 2 from J; bases not matched to a gene: 7. The CDR3 sequence: CASSPGTGVNTEAFF. The CDR3 region has the DNA TGTGCCAGCAGCCCGGGGACAGGAGTAAACACTGAAGCTTTCTTT. Drawing the rest from reference TRBV9 and TRBJ1-1, the complete variable domain is DSGVTQTPKHLITATGQRVTLRCSPRSGDLSVYWYQQSLDQGLQFLIQYYNGEERAKGNILERFSAQQFPDLHSELNLSSLELGDSALYFCASSPGTGVNTEAFFGQGTRLTVV.

This chain connects TRBV29-1 to TRBJ2-1, with 13 bases aligning to TRBD2. The V gene's germline CDR1 is SQVTM and CDR2 ANQGSEA. CDR3 length equals 17 residues. V gave up 1 base and J gave up 4 bases; unmatched junction bases: 7. The CDR3 DNA is TGCAGCGTTGAAGGGACCGGGACTAGCGGGGCTTACAATGAGCAGTTCTTC. It codes for CSVEGTGTSGAYNEQFF.

The J gene is TRBJ2-2, the V gene TRBV13; 8 positions agree with TRBD1. The ends lost 4 bases at V and 4 bases at J; junction bases unmatched: 14. The CDR3 has 18 amino acids. The germline CDR1 and CDR2 sequences are PRHDT and FYEKMQ (reference sequence). The CDR3 here is CASSSIARQGRGTGELFF. CDR3 coding DNA: TGTGCCAGCAGCTCCATAGCACGACAGGGGAGAGGCACCGGGGAGCTGTTTTTT.

This clone was counted a single time. The final CDR3 position lacks the conserved phenylalanine or tryptophan, pointing to a likely read error. The DNA is omitted, as the CDR3 cannot be located on it reliably, and the CDR3 follows TCRdb's listing. The chain employs TRBV7-9 and TRBJ1-2; the D call of TRBD1 is as the table states it, not checked on the DNA. Germline loops: CDR1 SEHNR, CDR2 FQNEAQ (reference sequence). Ends included, the CDR3 has 13 residues. This chain's CDR3 is CASSLEERISTGL.

The rearrangement uses TRBV18 and TRBJ2-5, with D uncertain. The length of the CDR3 is 12 residues. V was cut by 1 base and J by 2 bases, with 2 bases left in between. Germline CDR1 is KGHSH and CDR2 is LQKENI. The CDR3 nucleotides read TGTGCCAGCTCACCACTACAAGAGACCCAGTACTTC. Protein sequence: CASSPLQETQYF.

The rearrangement joins TRBV30 to TRBJ2-2, with D possibly being TRBD1 (6 bases). The CDR3 sequence is 15 residues long. The V end was cut by 2 bases, the J end by 7 bases, with 17 bases between. Germline V CDR1 and CDR2: GTSNPN, SVGIG (reference sequence). CDR3 residues: CAWSPSQGPVGELFF. The CDR3, as DNA: TGTGCCTGGAGTCCATCACAGGGTCCTGTCGGGGAGCTGTTTTTT.

Only one count was recorded for this clone. The V call is TRBV14, the J call TRBJ2-3, with 10 bases fitting TRBD1. Per germline, CDR1 SGHDN and CDR2 FVKESK. The CDR3 runs to 18 residues. Losses at the gene ends were 1 base for V and 2 bases for J; bases not matched to a gene: 9. The CDR3 DNA reads TGTGCCAGCAGCCAAGGACAGGGGGCCCTCCGGCTCACAGATACGCAGTATTTT. It is translated as CASSQGQGALRLTDTQYF.

The rearrangement uses TRBV2 and TRBJ1-1; D is perhaps TRBD1 (5 bases). The V gene's germline CDR1 is SNHLY and CDR2 FYNNEI. Trimming shortened V by 4 bases and J by 1 base, and 7 bases separated the two germline ends. This CDR3 spans 13 amino acids. CDR3 amino acids: CASSGGGNTEAFF. The CDR3 DNA follows: TGTGCCAGCAGTGGGGGGGGGAACACTGAAGCTTTCTTT.

This clone came up once. The CDR3 loop is CASSFQGLNYGYTF. The CDR3 DNA follows: TGTGCCAGCAGTTTCCAAGGACTTAACTATGGCTACACCTTC. The rearrangement links TRBV6-6 to TRBJ1-2; D ambiguous. CDR3 size: 14 residues. Germline loops: CDR1 MNHNY, CDR2 SVGAGI (reference sequence). The V gene lost 4 bases and the J gene lost 1 base, with 10 bases spanning the gap.

This rearrangement joins TRBV14 to TRBJ2-5, with D perhaps matching TRBD1 (7 bases). The germline CDR1 and CDR2 sequences are SGHDN and FVKESK. The CDR3 consists of 18 residues. V was trimmed by 4 bases and J by 0 bases, leaving 21 bases between them. DNA of the CDR3: TGTGCCAGCAGCCTATCAGGGGGGCACAGATCCTACCAAGAGACCCAGTACTTC. Its translation: CASSLSGGHRSYQETQYF.

This clone was recorded a few times. As DNA, the CDR3 is TGTGCCAGCAGCTTAAGTCCGGCGGCGGCTGAGCAGTTCTTC. It specifies CASSLSPAAAEQFF. The rearrangement links TRBV11-3 to TRBJ2-1; D not resolved. Between the trimmed V and J ends, which lost 2 bases and 9 bases, there was a span of 14 bases. The CDR3 is 14 residues long. The germline CDR1 and CDR2 sequences are SGHNT and YENEEA.

This chain joins TRBV7-8 and TRBJ1-5; 10 bases align to TRBD1. The CDR3 extends over 17 amino acids. The germline gives CDR1 SGHVS, CDR2 FQNEAQ. The trim removed 4 bases at V and 2 bases at J, leaving 8 bases unmatched. The CDR3 sequence: CASSSHPTGGRNQPQHF. The CDR3 bases are TGTGCCAGCAGCTCCCACCCGACAGGGGGCCGCAATCAGCCCCAGCATTTT.

In its sample, this clone was seen once. The chain combines TRBV27 with TRBJ2-7, with 8 nucleotides matching TRBD1. Germline V gene lookup returns CDR1 MNHEY and CDR2 SMNVEV (reference sequence). The CDR3 loop spans 13 amino acids. Unmatched junction bases numbered 3, after V lost 5 bases and J lost 3 bases. The CDR3 loop reads CASSPGQVYEQYF. As DNA, the CDR3 is TGTGCCAGCAGTCCGGGACAGGTCTACGAGCAGTACTTC.

This clone has just one count. V gene TRBV27 combines with J gene TRBJ1-5; TRBD1 might be the D (5 bases). Trimming pared 5 bases from V and 1 base from J, leaving 21 bases between. CDR3 length: 18 residues. Germline V gene data show CDR1 as MNHEY and CDR2 as SMNVEV (reference sequence). The CDR3 loop reads CASSGGGFGGPSNQPQHF. The CDR3 nucleotides read TGTGCCAGCAGTGGGGGAGGTTTCGGGGGTCCCAGCAATCAGCCCCAGCATTTT.

This clone was counted once. The V call is TRBV7-3, the J call TRBJ2-7, with TRBD2 matching 14 bases. The CDR3 is 15 amino acids. Germline V gives CDR1 SGHTA, CDR2 FQGTGA. V shed 5 bases and J 5 bases; nucleotides not matched to a gene: 5. This CDR3 reads CASSLGLAGVNEQYF. The DNA for the CDR3 is TGTGCCAGCAGCCTGGGACTAGCGGGAGTGAACGAGCAGTACTTC.

The CDR3 DNA is TGTGCCAGCAGCCTGACTCGAGCGGGGGGCCGAGAGACCCAGTACTTC. It translates to CASSLTRAGGRETQYF. The V gene is TRBV7-7, the J gene TRBJ2-5; 9 bases agree with TRBD2. Germline assignment: CDR1 SSHAT and CDR2 FNYEAQ (reference sequence). V was pared by 5 bases and J by 4 bases, with 11 bases of the junction left unmatched. The CDR3 has 16 residues. Full variable domain (missing parts from reference TRBV7-7 and TRBJ2-5): GAGVSQSPRYKVTKRGQDVTLRCDPISSHATLYWYQQALGQGPEFLTYFNYEAQPDKSGLPSDRFSAERPEGSISTLTIQRTEQRDSAMYRCASSLTRAGGRETQYFGPGTRLLVL.